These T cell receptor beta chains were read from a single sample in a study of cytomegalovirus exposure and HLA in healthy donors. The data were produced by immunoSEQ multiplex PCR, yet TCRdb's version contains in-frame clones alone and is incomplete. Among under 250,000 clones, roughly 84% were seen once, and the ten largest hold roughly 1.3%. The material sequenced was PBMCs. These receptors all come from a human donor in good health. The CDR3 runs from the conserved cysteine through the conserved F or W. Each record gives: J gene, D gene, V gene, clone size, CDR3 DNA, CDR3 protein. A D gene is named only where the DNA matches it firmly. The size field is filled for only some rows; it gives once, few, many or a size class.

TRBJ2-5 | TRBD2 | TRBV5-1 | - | TGCGCCAGCAGCTACGGACTAGCGGGAGGTGAGCAGTACTTC | CASSYGLAGGEQYF
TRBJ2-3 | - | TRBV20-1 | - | TGCAGTGCTACTTATGATACGCAGTATTTT | CSATYDTQYF
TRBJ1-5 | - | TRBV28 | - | TGTGCCAGCAGACAAGGGGGTATTCAGCCCCAGCATTTT | CASRQGGIQPQHF
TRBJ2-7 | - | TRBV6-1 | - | TGTGCCAGCGGGAGCGTCCGGGACAATTCCTACGAGCAGTACTTC | CASGSVRDNSYEQYF
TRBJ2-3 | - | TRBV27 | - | TGTGCCAGCAGCACCCAAGCGGGCACAGATACGCAGTATTTT | CASSTQAGTDTQYF
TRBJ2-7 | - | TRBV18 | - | TGTGCCAGCTCACCATCACAGTACGACGAGCAGTACTTC | CASSPSQYDEQYF
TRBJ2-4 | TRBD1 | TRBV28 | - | TGTGCCAGCAGTATCGGACAGGGGGCTTCCAGAAACATTCAGTACTTC | CASSIGQGASRNIQYF
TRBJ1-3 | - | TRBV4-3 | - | TGCGCCAGCAGCCAAGTAGAGACAGGAGCTGGAAACACCATATATTTT | CASSQVETGAGNTIYF
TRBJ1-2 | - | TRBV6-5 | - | TGTGCCAGCAGTTCTCCAACAGGGACCCTCAACTATGGCTACACCTTC | CASSSPTGTLNYGYTF
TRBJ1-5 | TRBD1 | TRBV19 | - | TGTGCCAGTAGCCAGGGAACAGGGGGAAGCAATCAGCCCCAGCATTTT | CASSQGTGGSNQPQHF
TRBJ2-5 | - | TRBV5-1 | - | TGCGCCAGCAGCTTGGTGGCGGGAAGGCAAGAGACCCAGTACTTC | CASSLVAGRQETQYF
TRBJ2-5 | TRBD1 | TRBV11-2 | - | TGTGCCAGCAGCAGAGGACAGGGGGCGTCGGAGACCCAGTACTTC | CASSRGQGASETQYF
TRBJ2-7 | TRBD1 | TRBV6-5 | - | TGTGCCAGCAAGGGACAGGGGACTAGTGCCTACGAGCAGTACTTC | CASKGQGTSAYEQYF
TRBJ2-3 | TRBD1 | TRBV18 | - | TGTGCCAGCTCACCTAGACAGGGGATCACAGATACGCAGTATTTT | CASSPRQGITDTQYF
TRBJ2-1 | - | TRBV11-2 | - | TGTGCCAGCAGCTTAGGGGCCCCCTACAATGAGCAGTTCTTC | CASSLGAPYNEQFF
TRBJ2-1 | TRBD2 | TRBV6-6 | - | TGTGCCAGCAGGAAAAGCGGGAGGGGGTACAATGAGCAGTTCTTC | CASRKSGRGYNEQFF
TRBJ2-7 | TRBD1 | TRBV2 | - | TGTGCCAGCCGCGCACATACAGGGGTCCCCTACGAGCAGTACTTC | CASRAHTGVPYEQYF
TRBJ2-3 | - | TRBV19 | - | TGTGCCAGTAGTATAAGCCGCGGGATTGTATATACGCAGTATTTT | CASSISRGIVYTQYF
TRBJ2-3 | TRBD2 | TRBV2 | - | TGTGCCAGCAGTGTAGGGACTAGCGGGACAGATACGCAGTATTTT | CASSVGTSGTDTQYF
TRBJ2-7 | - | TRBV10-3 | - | TGTGCCATCAGTGAGTCGAGCGCATACGAGCAGTACTTC | CAISESSAYEQYF
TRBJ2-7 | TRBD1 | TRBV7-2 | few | TGTGCCAGCAGCGGGGGACAGGGTGTCTACGAGCAGTACTTC | CASSGGQGVYEQYF
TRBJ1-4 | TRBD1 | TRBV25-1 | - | TGTGCCAGCAGTGATGGACAGGGGAACGAAAAACTGTTTTTT | CASSDGQGNEKLFF
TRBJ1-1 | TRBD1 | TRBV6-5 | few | TGTGCCAGCAGAAGGGACAGCAACACTGAAGCTTTCTTT | CASRRDSNTEAFF
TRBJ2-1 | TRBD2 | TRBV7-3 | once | TGTGCCAGCAGCCCGGATGGAGCGGGGTCCTACAATGAGCAGTTCTTC | CASSPDGAGSYNEQFF
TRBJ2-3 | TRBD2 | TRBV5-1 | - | TGCGCCAGCAGCTTGCATAGCGGGAGCACAGATACGCAGTATTTT | CASSLHSGSTDTQYF
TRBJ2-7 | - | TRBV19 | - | TGTGCCAGTAGTATAGGGACAGAAGCCTCCTACGAGCAGTACTTC | CASSIGTEASYEQYF
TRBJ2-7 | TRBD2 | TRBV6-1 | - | TGTGCCAGCAGTGCCAGCGGGAGGGCCTGGGACGAGCAGTACTTC | CASSASGRAWDEQYF
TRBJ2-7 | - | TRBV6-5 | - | TGTGCCAGCAGCTCTTCGGGTGTGGGCGAGCAGTACTTC | CASSSSGVGEQYF
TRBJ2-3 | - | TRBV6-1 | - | TGTGCCAGCAGTGAACTGGACTCTGTAGATACGCAGTATTTT | CASSELDSVDTQYF
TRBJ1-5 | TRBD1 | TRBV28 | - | TGTGCCAGCATTACAGGGGGCAGGAGGAATCAGCCCCAGCATTTT | CASITGGRRNQPQHF
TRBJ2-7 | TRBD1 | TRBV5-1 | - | TGCGCCAGCAGCTTGCAGGGACAGGGCGCCAGGGAAGAGCAGTACTTC | CASSLQGQGAREEQYF
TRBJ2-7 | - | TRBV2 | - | TGTGCCAGCACACGGGAATACGAGCAGTACTTC | CASTREYEQYF
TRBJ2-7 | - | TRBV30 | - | TGTGCCTGGAGTGGACTGTCCTCCTACGAGCAGTACTTC | CAWSGLSSYEQYF
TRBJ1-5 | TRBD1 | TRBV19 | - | TGTGCCAGTAGGGAAGGGGGCATCGGCAATCAGCCCCAGCATTTT | CASREGGIGNQPQHF
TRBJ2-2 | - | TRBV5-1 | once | TGCGCCAGCAGCTCTCGCCAGGGGGGCGTAAGGACCGGGGAGCTGTTTTTT | CASSSRQGGVRTGELFF
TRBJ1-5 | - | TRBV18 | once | TGTGCCAGCTCACCAAGGGAGGGAGACAATCAGCCCCAGCATTTT | CASSPREGDNQPQHF
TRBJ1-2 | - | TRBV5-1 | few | TGCGCCAGCAGTTCAGAATACTATGGCTACACCTTC | CASSSEYYGYTF
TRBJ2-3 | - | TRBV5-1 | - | TGCGCCGGATCCCCATTGGGGAGTGGCACAGATACGCAGTATTTT | CAGSPLGSGTDTQYF
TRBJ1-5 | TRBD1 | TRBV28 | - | TGTGCCAGCAGTTTCGGGACAGGGAGCCAGCCCCAGCATTTT | CASSFGTGSQPQHF
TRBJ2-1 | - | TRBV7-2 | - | TGTGCCAGCAGCCCTGGACTTACTAGTCCTGAGCAGTTCTTC | CASSPGLTSPEQFF
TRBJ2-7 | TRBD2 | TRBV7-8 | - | TGTGCCAGCAGCTTAAAACGGGGACTAGCGGGAGCCGAGCAGTACTTC | CASSLKRGLAGAEQYF
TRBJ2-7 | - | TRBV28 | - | TGTGCCAGCAGTCTACAGGGTCACGAGCAGTACTTC | CASSLQGHEQYF
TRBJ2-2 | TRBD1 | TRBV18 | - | TGTGCCAGCTCATCATACCGGGACAGGGTGTCCGGGGAGCTGTTTTTT | CASSSYRDRVSGELFF
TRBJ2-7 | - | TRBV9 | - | TGTGCCAGCAGCGTAGGAATCGGGGAGACCTACGAGCAGTACTTC | CASSVGIGETYEQYF
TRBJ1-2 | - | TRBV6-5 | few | TGTGCCAGCAGTTACTATCGCGGCAGACTGTTGGATGGCTACACCTTC | CASSYYRGRLLDGYTF
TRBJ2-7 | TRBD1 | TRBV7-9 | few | TGTGCCAGCAGAACCGGGACAGGGGTCGGTGGATCCTACGAGCAGTACTTC | CASRTGTGVGGSYEQYF
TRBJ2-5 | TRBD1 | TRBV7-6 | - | TGTGCCAGCAGCCCGGGGACAGGGTGGGAGACCCAGTACTTC | CASSPGTGWETQYF
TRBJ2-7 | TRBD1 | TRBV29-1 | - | TGCAGCGTGACGGACAGGGAGTTTAACGAGCAGTACTTC | CSVTDREFNEQYF
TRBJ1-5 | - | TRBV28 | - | TGTGCCAGCAGTTTGGAGGGCCATAGCAATCAGCCCCAGCATTTT | CASSLEGHSNQPQHF
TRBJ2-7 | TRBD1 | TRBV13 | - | TGTGCCAGCAGCTCGGGACAGGGGCGCTACGAGCAGTACTTC | CASSSGQGRYEQYF
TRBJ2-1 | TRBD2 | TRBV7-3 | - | TGTGCCAGCAGCTTATCGGTCGGGAGGGGCTTCAATGAGCAGTTCTTC | CASSLSVGRGFNEQFF
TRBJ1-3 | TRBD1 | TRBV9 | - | TGTGCCAGCCCGACAGGGGCTGGAAACACCATATATTTT | CASPTGAGNTIYF
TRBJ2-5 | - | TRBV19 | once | TGTGCCAGTAGCGGACTGCTCCAAGAGACCCAGTACTTC | CASSGLLQETQYF